The 7 T cell receptor beta chains presented below share a single source sample, sequenced in a study of a mutant IDH1 vaccine in newly diagnosed glioma. Sample time point: week 35, safety follow-up. Topical imiquimod accompanied each vaccine dose, which consisted of 300 ug of mutant IDH1 20-mer peptide. Some clones are missing from TCRdb's copy, which holds only in-frame ones; the method was immunoSEQ multiplex PCR. The repertoire consists of 25,000 to 30,000 clones, with more than 65% occurring once and the leading ten covering around 6.9%. No antigen has been identified for these receptors. The material was PBMCs, obtained from a glioma patient whose treatment included an IDH1 peptide vaccine. The source is a man in his fifties or sixties with glioma.

This clone has just one count. V and J are TRBV27 and TRBJ1-5; 8 nucleotides align to TRBD1. The CDR3 extends over 15 amino acids. CDR1 is MNHEY and CDR2 is SMNVEV in the germline V gene (reference sequence). Unmatched junction bases numbered 10, after V lost 8 bases and J lost 4 bases. DNA for the CDR3: TGTGCCAGCGGGTCTGACAGGGGATCTAATCAGCCCCAGCATTTT. Translating it yields CASGSDRGSNQPQHF.

J is TRBJ2-3 and V is TRBV5-1; 8 bases align to TRBD2. The CDR3 length is 13 residues. CDR1 SGHRS and CDR2 YFSETQ come from the germline V gene. The V gene end was trimmed by 7 bases and the J gene end by 1 base; junction bases not matched to a gene: 2. The CDR3 spells CASGTRGTDTQYF. In DNA, the CDR3 is TGCGCCAGCGGGACTAGGGGCACAGATACGCAGTATTTT. Filled out from reference TRBV5-1 and TRBJ2-3, the complete variable domain reads KAGVTQTPRYLIKTRGQQVTLSCSPISGHRSVSWYQQTPGQGLQFLFEYFSETQRNKGNFPGRFSGRQFSNSRSEMNVSTLELGDSALYLCASGTRGTDTQYFGPGTRLTVL.

The rearrangement joins TRBV30 to TRBJ2-5; D is unclear. This CDR3 region has 13 residues. Trimming shortened V by 0 bases and J by 2 bases, and 7 bases separated the two germline ends. Germline CDR1 reads GTSNPN; CDR2 reads SVGIG (reference sequence). CDR3 region: CAWSVLGQETQYF. In nucleotides, the CDR3 is TGTGCCTGGAGTGTACTGGGGCAAGAGACCCAGTACTTC.

This rearrangement joins TRBV19 to TRBJ1-6; D is uncertain. This CDR3 has 16 amino acids. Germline CDR1 reads LNHDA; CDR2 reads SQIVND (reference sequence). Between the trimmed V and J ends, which lost 5 bases and 6 bases, there was a span of 17 bases. The CDR3 protein is CASSAQRSSLNSPLHF. The DNA for the CDR3 is TGTGCCAGTAGTGCCCAACGGTCTTCCCTTAATTCACCCCTCCACTTT.

The rearrangement links TRBV7-2 to TRBJ1-1; 9 nucleotides match TRBD1. The ends lost 5 bases at V and 7 bases at J; junction bases unmatched: 11. CDR1 SGHTA and CDR2 FQGNSA come from the germline V gene. CDR3 length: 15 residues. CDR3 residues: CASSTTGGKRVEAFF. The CDR3 region has the DNA TGTGCCAGCAGCACGACAGGGGGTAAAAGGGTTGAAGCTTTCTTT.

In this sample, this clone turned up once. The genes are TRBV5-4 and TRBJ2-1, with 9 bases lining up with TRBD2. J lost 2 bases, V lost 2 bases, and 2 bases had no gene match. There are 15 residues in the CDR3. Germline lookup yields CDR1 SGHNT and CDR2 YYREEE (reference sequence). The CDR3 protein is CASSFLAGTYNEQFF. Here the CDR3 DNA reads TGTGCCAGCAGCTTTCTAGCGGGAACCTACAATGAGCAGTTCTTC.

J is TRBJ2-7 and V is TRBV6-1; D remains unclear. This CDR3 contains 13 residues. Germline values: CDR1 MNHNS, CDR2 SASEGT. Trimming took 7 bases from V and 2 from J, leaving 12 bases between them. CDR3 coding DNA: TGTGCCAGCATCGGAGACTCCACCTACGAGCAGTACTTC. This codes for CASIGDSTYEQYF.